This TCR beta chain is drawn from a study of identical twins. This clonotype came up a few times. TCRdb reprocessed the 5' RACE reads via MiXCR and lists one record per CDR3 protein. The data show some 560,000 distinct CDR3 sequences, with 7.5% to 10% seen just once and 2.5% to 3.5% held by the top ten. With 1 base clipped from V and 2 bases from J, the junction kept 5 bases outside the gene matches. Germline CDR1 is SGHRS and CDR2 is YFSETQ. The CDR3 sequence is 15 residues long. The same data also contributed to another study, on yellow fever vaccine responses in identical twins.

This TCR was sampled from a woman aged 18-29 years in good health. Sequencing input: PBMCs. The rearrangement joins TRBV5-1 to TRBJ2-7; 8 bases map to TRBD1. CDR3 nucleotides: TGCGCCAGCAGCTTGTTAAGGACAGGGACCTACGAGCAGTACTTC. This translates into CASSLLRTGTYEQYF.